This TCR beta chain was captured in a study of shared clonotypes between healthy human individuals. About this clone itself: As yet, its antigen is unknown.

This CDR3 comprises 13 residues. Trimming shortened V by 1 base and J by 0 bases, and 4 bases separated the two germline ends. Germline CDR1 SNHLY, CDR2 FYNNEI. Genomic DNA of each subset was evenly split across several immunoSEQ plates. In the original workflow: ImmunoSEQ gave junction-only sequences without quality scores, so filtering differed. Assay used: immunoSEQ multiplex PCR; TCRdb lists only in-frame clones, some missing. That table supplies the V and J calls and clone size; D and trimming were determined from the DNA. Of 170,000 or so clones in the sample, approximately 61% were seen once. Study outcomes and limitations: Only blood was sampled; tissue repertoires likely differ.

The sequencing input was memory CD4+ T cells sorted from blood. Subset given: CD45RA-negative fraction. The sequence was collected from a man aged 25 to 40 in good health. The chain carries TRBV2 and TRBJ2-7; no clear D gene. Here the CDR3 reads CASSEGSSYEQYF. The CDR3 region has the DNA TGTGCCAGCAGTGAAGGCAGCTCCTACGAGCAGTACTTC.